One and the same sample provided the 8 T cell receptor beta chains below, sequenced in a study of cytomegalovirus exposure and HLA in healthy donors. PCR involved 60 Vbeta and 13 Jbeta primers. Here immunoSEQ multiplex PCR was the method, and the copy in TCRdb shows in-frame clones only, minus some. This sample has some 100,000 clones, with roughly 80% found just once. Input material: PBMCs. These receptors all come from a female donor in good health and CMV-seronegative.

This chain links TRBV27 with TRBJ2-3; 13 bases agree with TRBD2. V shed 3 bases and J 3 bases; nucleotides not matched to a gene: 0. CDR1 and CDR2 from the germline V gene are MNHEY and SMNVEV (reference sequence). The length of the CDR3 is 15 residues. The CDR3 sequence is CASSLTSGGTDTQYF. CDR3 DNA: TGTGCCAGCAGTTTGACTAGCGGGGGGACAGATACGCAGTATTTT.

This clone occurred a few times. This CDR3 reads CASSELGANVLTF. CDR3 in DNA: TGTGCCAGCAGTGAGCTTGGGGCCAACGTCCTGACTTTC. The chain employs TRBV27 and TRBJ2-6, with no clear D. The germline V and J ends were trimmed by 5 bases and 3 bases, with 5 bases remaining between them. Germline CDR1 and CDR2: MNHEY and SMNVEV (reference sequence). This CDR3 spans 13 amino acids.

This sequence joins TRBV7-9 and TRBJ2-5; TRBD2 aligns across 10 bases. The germline CDR1 and CDR2 sequences are SEHNR and FQNEAQ (reference sequence). V lost 4 bases to trimming and J lost 2 bases; unmatched junction nucleotides: 4. The CDR3 length is 15 residues. The CDR3 bases are TGTGCCAGCAGCTCCTCGACTAGCGGGCAAGAGACCCAGTACTTC. This sequence encodes CASSSSTSGQETQYF.

The chain joins TRBV6-5 to TRBJ1-1; possibly TRBD1 for D (5 bases). The V end was cut by 6 bases, the J end by 4 bases, with 18 bases between. Germline assignment: CDR1 MNHEY and CDR2 SVGAGI. The CDR3 covers 15 residues. In DNA form, the CDR3 reads TGTGCCAGCAGCTTAAACCCTGGGGGGGGCACTGAAGCTTTCTTT. Encoded protein: CASSLNPGGGTEAFF.

The DNA for the CDR3 is TGTGCCAGCAGTCGATCCGGGACAGAGAACACTGAAGCTTTCTTT. Protein: CASSRSGTENTEAFF. The genes are TRBV27 and TRBJ1-1, with 7 positions matching TRBD1. After removal of 5 bases from V and 1 base from J, the junction contained 7 bases not matched to a gene. Germline V gene data show CDR1 as MNHEY and CDR2 as SMNVEV (reference sequence). The CDR3 extends over 15 amino acids.

In the case of this clone: The germline gene is not matched at one end of the junction; a read error may be the cause. The J gene is TRBJ1-1, the V gene TRBV7-9; TRBD1 agrees at 7 bases. CDR1 and CDR2 from the germline V gene are SEHNR and FQNEAQ (reference sequence). The CDR3 covers 12 residues. The CDR3 DNA is TGTTCCAGCAGCTCACAGGGGCCTGAAGCTTTCTTT. It specifies CSSSSQGPEAFF.

In its sample, this clone was seen once. The chain uses TRBV29-1 and TRBJ2-7; TRBD2 aligns across 13 bases. Germline V gene sequence: CDR1 SQVTM, CDR2 ANQGSEA. The length of the CDR3 is 17 residues. V was pared by 0 bases and J by 2 bases, with 7 bases of the junction left unmatched. The CDR3 region is CSVEEIRTSGGPYEQYF. Written as DNA, the CDR3 is TGCAGCGTTGAAGAAATTCGGACTAGCGGGGGTCCCTACGAGCAGTACTTC.

As concerns this clone: The identical CDR3 is also encoded by other nucleotide sequences in the sample. The chain combines TRBV14 with TRBJ1-1; the match to TRBD1 covers 8 bases. CDR3 length: 15 amino acids. V lost 2 bases and J lost 0; bases outside the gene matches: 2. Germline V gene data show CDR1 as SGHDN and CDR2 as FVKESK. The CDR3 reads CASSQRTGMNTEAFF. The CDR3 region has the DNA TGTGCCAGCAGCCAAAGGACAGGGATGAACACTGAAGCTTTCTTT.